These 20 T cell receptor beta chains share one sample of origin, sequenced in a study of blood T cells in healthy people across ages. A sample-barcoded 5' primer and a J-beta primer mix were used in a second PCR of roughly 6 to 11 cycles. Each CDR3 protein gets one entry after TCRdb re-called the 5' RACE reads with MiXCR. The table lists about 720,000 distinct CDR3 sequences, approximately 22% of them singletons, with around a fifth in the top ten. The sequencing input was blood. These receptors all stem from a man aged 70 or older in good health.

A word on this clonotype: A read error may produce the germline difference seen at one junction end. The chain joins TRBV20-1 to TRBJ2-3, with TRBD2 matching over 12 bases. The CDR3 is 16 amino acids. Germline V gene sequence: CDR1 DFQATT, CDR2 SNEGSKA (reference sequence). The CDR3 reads CSASLLAGGRTGTQYF. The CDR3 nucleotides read TGCAGTGCTAGTTTACTAGCGGGGGGACGCACAGGTACGCAGTATTTT.

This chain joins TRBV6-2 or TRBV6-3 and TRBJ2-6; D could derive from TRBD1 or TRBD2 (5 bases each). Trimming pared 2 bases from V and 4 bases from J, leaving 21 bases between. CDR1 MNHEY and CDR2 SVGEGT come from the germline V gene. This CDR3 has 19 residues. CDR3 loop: CASSYLGRETSLGANVLTF. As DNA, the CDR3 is TGTGCCAGCAGTTACCTCGGCAGGGAGACATCTCTCGGGGCCAACGTCCTGACTTTC.

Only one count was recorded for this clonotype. The CDR3 here is CASSLLEARGNTEAFF. The CDR3 DNA reads TGTGCCAGCTCACTTCTCGAGGCCCGGGGGAACACTGAAGCTTTCTTT. The chain carries TRBV18 and TRBJ1-1; D is ambiguous. The V gene's germline CDR1 is KGHSH and CDR2 LQKENI. CDR3 size: 16 residues. The V end lost 4 bases, the J end lost 1 base, and 16 bases lay between the germline ends. Filled out from reference TRBV18 and TRBJ1-1, the complete variable domain reads NAGVMQNPRHLVRRRGQEARLRCSPMKGHSHVYWYRQLPEEGLKFMVYLQKENIIDESGMPKERFSAEFPKEGPSILRIQQVVRGDSAAYFCASSLLEARGNTEAFFGQGTRLTVV.

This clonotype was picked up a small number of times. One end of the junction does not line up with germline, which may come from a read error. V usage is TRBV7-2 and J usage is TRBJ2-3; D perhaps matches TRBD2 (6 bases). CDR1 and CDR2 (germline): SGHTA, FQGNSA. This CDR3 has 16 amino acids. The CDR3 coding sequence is TGTGCCAGCATCTTACGGGTCGGGGGTCGACCAGATACGCAGTATTTT. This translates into CASILRVGGRPDTQYF.

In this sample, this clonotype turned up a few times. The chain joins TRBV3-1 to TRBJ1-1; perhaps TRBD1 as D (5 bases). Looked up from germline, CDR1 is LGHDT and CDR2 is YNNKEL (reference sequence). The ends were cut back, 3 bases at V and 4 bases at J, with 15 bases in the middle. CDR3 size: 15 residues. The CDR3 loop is CASSHDRGFPTEAFF. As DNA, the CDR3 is TGTGCCAGCAGCCACGACAGAGGTTTCCCCACTGAAGCTTTCTTT.

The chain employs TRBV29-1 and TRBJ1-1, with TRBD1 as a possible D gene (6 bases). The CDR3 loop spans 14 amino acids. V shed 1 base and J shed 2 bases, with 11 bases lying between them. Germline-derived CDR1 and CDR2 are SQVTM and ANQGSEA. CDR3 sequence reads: CSVEGSGENTEAFF. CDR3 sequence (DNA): TGCAGCGTTGAAGGTTCAGGGGAAAACACTGAAGCTTTCTTT.

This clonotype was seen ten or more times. CDR3 in amino acids: CASSYSGGTGEAFF. The DNA of the CDR3 is TGTGCCAGCAGTTACTCGGGGGGGACAGGGGAAGCTTTCTTT. V is TRBV6-5 and J is TRBJ1-1, with 9 nucleotides matching TRBD1. The germline CDR1 and CDR2 sequences are MNHEY and SVGAGI. The length of the CDR3 is 14 residues. Germline trimming cut 0 bases from V and 8 bases from J; bases unmatched to any gene: 4.

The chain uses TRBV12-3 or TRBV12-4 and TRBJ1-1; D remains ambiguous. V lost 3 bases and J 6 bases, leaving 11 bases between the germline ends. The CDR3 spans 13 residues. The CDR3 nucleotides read TGTGCCAGCAGTTTCGGTTCGGTTCCTGAAGCTTTCTTT. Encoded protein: CASSFGSVPEAFF.

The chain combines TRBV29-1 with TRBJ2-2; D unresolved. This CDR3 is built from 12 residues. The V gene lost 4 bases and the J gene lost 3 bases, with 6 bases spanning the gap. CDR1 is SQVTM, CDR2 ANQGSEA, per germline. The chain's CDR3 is CSVGLYTGELFF. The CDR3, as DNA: TGCAGCGTTGGACTTTACACCGGGGAGCTGTTTTTT.

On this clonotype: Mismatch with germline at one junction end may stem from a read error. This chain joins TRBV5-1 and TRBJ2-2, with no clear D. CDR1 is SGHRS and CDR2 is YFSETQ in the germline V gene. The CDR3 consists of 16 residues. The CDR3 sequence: CASSLVNGPNTEELFF. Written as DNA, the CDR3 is TGCGCCAGCAGCTTAGTTAACGGTCCGAACACCGAGGAGCTGTTTTTT. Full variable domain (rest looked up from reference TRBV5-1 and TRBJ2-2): KAGVTQTPRYLIKTRGQQVTLSCSPISGHRSVSWYQQTPGQGLQFLFEYFSETQRNKGNFPGRFSGRQFSNSRSEMNVSTLELGDSALYLCASSLVNGPNTEELFFGEGSRLTVL.

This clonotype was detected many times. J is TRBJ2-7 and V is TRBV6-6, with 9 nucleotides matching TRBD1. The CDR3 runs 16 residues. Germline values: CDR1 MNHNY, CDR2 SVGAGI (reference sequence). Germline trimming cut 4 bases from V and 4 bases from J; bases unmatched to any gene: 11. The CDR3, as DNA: TGTGCCAGCAGTTCCAGCGGACAGGGGAGAGGGTACGAGCAGTACTTC. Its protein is CASSSSGQGRGYEQYF.

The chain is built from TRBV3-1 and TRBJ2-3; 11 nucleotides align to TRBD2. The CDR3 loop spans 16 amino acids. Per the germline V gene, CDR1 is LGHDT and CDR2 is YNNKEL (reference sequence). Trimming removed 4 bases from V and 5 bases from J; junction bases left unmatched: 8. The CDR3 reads CASSPIAGGPRDTQYF. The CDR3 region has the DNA TGTGCCAGCAGCCCTATAGCGGGAGGGCCGAGAGATACGCAGTATTTT.

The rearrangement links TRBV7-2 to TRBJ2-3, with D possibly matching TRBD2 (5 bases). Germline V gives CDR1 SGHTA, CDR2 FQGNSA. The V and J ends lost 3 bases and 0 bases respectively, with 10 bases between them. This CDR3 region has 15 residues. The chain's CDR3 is CASSFKAASTDTQYF. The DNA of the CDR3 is TGTGCCAGCAGCTTTAAAGCGGCTAGCACAGATACGCAGTATTTT.

CDR3 in amino acids: CASSLAGLDAVSEAFF. CDR3 nucleotides: TGTGCCAGCAGCTTAGCGGGTTTGGACGCCGTCTCTGAAGCTTTCTTT. The chain is built from TRBV11-1 and TRBJ1-1; no firm D call. With 0 bases removed from V and 6 bases from J, the gap between germline ends came to 17 bases. Germline V gene sequence: CDR1 SGHAT, CDR2 FQDESV (reference sequence). CDR3 length equals 16 residues. The variable domain in full, with the rest retrieved from reference TRBV11-1 and TRBJ1-1, is EAEVAQSPRYKITEKSQAVAFWCDPISGHATLYWYRQILGQGPELLVQFQDESVVDDSQLPKDRFSAERLKGVDSTLKIQPAELGDSAMYLCASSLAGLDAVSEAFFGQGTRLTVV.

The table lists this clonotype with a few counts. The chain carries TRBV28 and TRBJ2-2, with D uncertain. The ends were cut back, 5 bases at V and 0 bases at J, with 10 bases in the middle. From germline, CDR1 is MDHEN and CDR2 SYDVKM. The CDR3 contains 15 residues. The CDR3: CASSIPGTNTGELFF. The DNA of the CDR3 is TGTGCCAGCAGTATACCAGGAACGAACACCGGGGAGCTGTTTTTT.

CDR3 DNA: TGCAGTGCTAGAGAAGAACAGGGGGCATTCGAGCAGTACTTC. This sequence encodes CSAREEQGAFEQYF. The chain combines TRBV20-1 with TRBJ2-5, with 9 bases identical to TRBD1. Judging by the DNA end, TRBJ2-7 fits better; the J call may be wrong. The CDR3 runs 14 residues. CDR1 DFQATT and CDR2 SNEGSKA come from the germline V gene (reference sequence).

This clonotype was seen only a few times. This CDR3 is CASSAVGPGGLRDGYTF. The CDR3 bases are TGTGCCAGCAGTGCAGTGGGACCAGGAGGGTTAAGAGATGGCTACACCTTC. The V gene is TRBV28, the J gene TRBJ1-2; possible D gene TRBD1, 5 bases. This CDR3 is 17 amino acids long. Germline V gives CDR1 MDHEN, CDR2 SYDVKM. Trimming left V 5 bases short and J 6 bases short, with 25 bases between.

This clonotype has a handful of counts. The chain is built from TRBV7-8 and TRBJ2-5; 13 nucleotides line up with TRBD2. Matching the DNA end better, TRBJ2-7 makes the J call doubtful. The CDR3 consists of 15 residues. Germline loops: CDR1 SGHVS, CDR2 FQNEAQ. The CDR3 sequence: CASSERTSGSYEQYV. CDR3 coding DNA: TGTGCCAGCAGCGAAAGGACTAGCGGGAGCTACGAGCAGTACGTC.

The CDR3 sequence is CASSPRTGTGDNSPLHF. The CDR3 nucleotides are TGTGCCAGCAGCCCCCGGACCGGGACAGGGGATAATTCACCCCTCCACTTT. The chain couples TRBV3-1 to TRBJ1-6; 10 bases agree with TRBD1. Unmatched junction bases numbered 8, after V lost 4 bases and J lost 5 bases. Germline assignment: CDR1 LGHDT and CDR2 YNNKEL (reference sequence). This CDR3 has 17 residues.

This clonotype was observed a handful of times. The CDR3 DNA follows: TGTGCCAGCAGCACCACCCCCGGCACCTACAATGAGCAGTTCTTC. Translation: CASSTTPGTYNEQFF. The chain has TRBV7-3 and TRBJ2-1; D remains ambiguous. With 5 bases removed from V and 2 bases from J, the gap between germline ends came to 13 bases. The CDR3 length is 15 residues. Germline CDR1 SGHTA, CDR2 FQGTGA.